Following are 3 T cell receptor beta chains from one sample sequenced in a study of cytomegalovirus exposure and HLA in healthy donors. The PCR used 60 Vbeta and 13 Jbeta primers. Data came from immunoSEQ multiplex PCR; TCRdb stores just in-frame clones and leaves some out. The data show approximately 120,000 clones, over 15% seen once. Source material: PBMCs. These receptors all stem from a female donor in good health and CMV-seropositive.

V is TRBV6-5 and J is TRBJ2-7; 7 nucleotides match TRBD1. Germline lookup yields CDR1 MNHEY and CDR2 SVGAGI. The CDR3 runs to 16 residues. V lost 2 bases and J lost 5; bases outside the gene matches: 12. CDR3 in DNA: TGTGCCAGCAGTTACGGGGCAGGGGGAAGTCCCGACGAGCAGTACTTC. Its protein product is CASSYGAGGSPDEQYF.

This clone turned up a few times. The gene calls are TRBV5-1 and TRBJ2-2; D uncertain. Germline loops: CDR1 SGHRS, CDR2 YFSETQ. There are 14 residues in the CDR3. Trimming stripped 4 bases from V and 4 bases from J, with 11 bases between. DNA for the CDR3: TGCGCCAGCAGCCATTCAAGGAGCACCGGGGAGCTGTTTTTT. This encodes CASSHSRSTGELFF.

A few counts support this clone. J is TRBJ2-3 and V is TRBV6-5, with a tentative D call TRBD1 (6 bases). This CDR3 comprises 13 residues. Trimming took off 6 bases at V and 4 bases at J, with 11 bases between the two ends. CDR1 and CDR2 from the germline V gene are MNHEY and SVGAGI. CDR3 sequence reads: CASRRRTADTQYF. CDR3 in DNA: TGTGCCAGCAGACGAAGGACAGCAGATACGCAGTATTTT.